This TCR beta chain was captured by sequencing in a study of blood T cell repertoires in COVID-19. This clone was seen only once. This CDR3 has 16 residues. Germline lookup yields CDR1 GTSNPN and CDR2 SVGIG (reference sequence). With 5 bases removed from V and 1 base from J, the gap between germline ends came to 15 bases. Assay: immunoSEQ multiplex PCR; the TCRdb copy retains only in-frame clones and omits some. Altogether a few hundred thousand clones are present, 86% being singletons, with the ten largest covering about 4%. This rearrangement joins TRBV30 to TRBJ1-6; D gene ambiguous. The sequencing input was PBMCs or T cells enriched from blood (not recorded which). This clonotype originated in a man aged 25-45 years who had recovered from COVID-19. CDR3 sequence reads: CAWALPTLSYNSPLHF. The CDR3 bases are TGTGCCTGGGCGCTACCTACTTTGTCCTATAATTCACCCCTCCACTTT.